This TCR beta chain was found in a study of Graves' ophthalmopathy and Graves' hyperthyroidism. The study's findings and limits: For predicting ophthalmopathy progression, the model had almost 71% sensitivity and 72% to 75% specificity.

Diagnoses were established from clinical symptoms, serum thyroxine, TRAb, thyroid ultrasound and orbital computed tomography. RNA transcripts yielded amplified TCR beta CDR3 regions. An initial RT-PCR round employing HTBI primers preceded a second-round multiplex PCR. TCRdb processed the multiplex PCR reads anew with MiXCR; each CDR3 protein has one entry. The top ten clones hold approximately 43% of a sample with almost 750,000 distinct CDR3 sequences, 35% to 50% of them seen once. The germline V gene encodes CDR1 ENHRY and CDR2 SYGVKD. V lost 0 bases to trimming and J lost 8 bases, with 13 bases between them. The CDR3 loop spans 15 amino acids. This clonotype was seen repeatedly, ten times or more. Its antigen is still unknown.

This clonotype originated in an adult man with Graves' ophthalmopathy. The chain couples TRBV10-3 to TRBJ1-4; no firm D call. The sequencing input was peripheral blood. The CDR3 nucleotides read TGTGCCATCAGTGAGTCTCCCGATGGCGGGGAAAAACTGTTTTTT. This gives the protein CAISESPDGGEKLFF.